Below are 25 T cell receptor beta chains sequenced from a single sample in a study of glioma-infiltrating T cells. Amplification of TCR alpha and beta CDR3 regions from RNA used iRepertoire nested multiplex PCR. TCRdb analysed the multiplex PCR reads with MiXCR anew, one entry per CDR3 protein. Here the sample spans about 140,000 distinct CDR3 sequences, about two fifths being singletons. The specimen was glioma tissue, nonneoplastic brain tissue, or PBMCs (not recorded which). These receptors originate from a human donor with low-grade glioma or glioblastoma, undergoing nonglioma brain surgery, or in good health (not recorded which).

CDR3 in amino acids: CASSEGSPGTYEQYF. The CDR3 nucleotides are TGCGCCAGCAGTGAGGGATCCCCGGGGACTTACGAGCAGTACTTC. This sequence joins TRBV10-2 and TRBJ2-7; TRBD2 might be the D (6 bases). The V end was cut by 2 bases, the J end by 4 bases, with 15 bases between. Germline V gene lookup returns CDR1 WSHSY and CDR2 SAAADI. CDR3 size: 15 residues.

About this clonotype: One junction end does not reproduce the germline sequence, and a read error may be involved. This chain connects TRBV15 to TRBJ2-3; the D is unclear. The J call is in doubt because the DNA end fits TRBJ1-1 better. CDR3 length: 15 amino acids. Per the germline V gene, CDR1 is LNHNV and CDR2 is YYDKDF (reference sequence). This chain's CDR3 is CTTSTLTDLNTEAFF. In DNA, the CDR3 is TGTACCACCAGCACCCTGACTGACTTAAACACTGAAGCTTTCTTT.

This clonotype turned up a few times. V usage is TRBV20-1 and J usage is TRBJ2-5; TRBD2 agrees at 13 bases. This CDR3 is 16 amino acids long. Germline assignment: CDR1 DFQATT and CDR2 SNEGSKA (reference sequence). Trimming at V came to 3 bases and at J to 5 bases, leaving 9 bases not matched to a gene. CDR3 coding DNA: TGCAGTGCTAGCCCCGGACTAGCGGGAGTTTGGGAGACCCAGTACTTC. This codes for CSASPGLAGVWETQYF.

A few counts support this clonotype. The chain recombines TRBV6-9 with TRBJ2-5, with unresolved D. This CDR3 contains 13 residues. The germline gives CDR1 MNHGY, CDR2 SVAAGI. Between the trimmed V and J ends, which lost 4 bases and 2 bases, there was a span of 8 bases. DNA of the CDR3: TGTGCCAGCAGTTTATTGACACAAGAGACCCAGTACTTC. It is translated as CASSLLTQETQYF.

This clonotype was seen more than once but under ten times. As DNA, the CDR3 is TGTGCCAGCGGGTCACCCCTCCACTTT. It yields the protein CASGSPLHF. The chain is built from TRBV6-1 and TRBJ1-6; no firm D call. CDR3 length: 9 residues. The ends were cut back, 8 bases at V and 10 bases at J, with 3 bases in the middle. Germline loops: CDR1 MNHNS, CDR2 SASEGT.

This clonotype was seen a handful of times. The genes are TRBV11-3 and TRBJ2-5; D gene ambiguous. Germline V CDR1 and CDR2: SGHNT, YENEEA. The CDR3 is 12 residues long. The ends were cut back, 11 bases at V and 1 base at J, with 11 bases in the middle. The CDR3 sequence is CAPSRIQETQYF. The CDR3 region has the DNA TGTGCCCCCTCCCGGATCCAAGAGACCCAGTACTTC.

The chain carries TRBV7-6 and TRBJ2-2; D gene uncertain. The length of the CDR3 is 14 residues. From germline, CDR1 is SGHVS and CDR2 FNYEAQ. V was pared by 5 bases and J by 4 bases, with 11 bases between. The chain's CDR3 is CASSPNLITGELFF. The CDR3 bases are TGTGCCAGCAGCCCAAACTTGATCACCGGGGAGCTGTTTTTT. Based on the CDR3 plus reference TRBV7-6 and TRBJ2-2, the full variable domain is GAGVSQSPRYKVTKRGQDVALRCDPISGHVSLYWYRQALGQGPEFLTYFNYEAQQDKSGLPNDRFSAERPEGSISTLTIQRTEQRDSAMYRCASSPNLITGELFFGEGSRLTVL.

The genes are TRBV12-3 or TRBV12-4 and TRBJ2-5; D is uncertain. Trimming took 4 bases from V and 4 from J, leaving 4 bases between them. This CDR3 is 11 amino acids long. The CDR3 DNA reads TGTGCCAGCAGTTGGGCAGAGACCCAGTACTTC. Its translation is CASSWAETQYF.

With respect to this clonotype: The junction departs from germline at one end; a sequencing error may be responsible. The chain has TRBV20-1 and TRBJ1-6, with 7 bases aligning to TRBD1. Germline V CDR1 and CDR2: DFQATT, SNEGSKA (reference sequence). The CDR3 loop spans 15 amino acids. The CDR3 is CSAREGGRDNSPLQF. The CDR3 region has the DNA TGCAGTGCTAGAGAAGGGGGCAGGGACAATTCACCCCTCCAATTT.

V and J are TRBV20-1 and TRBJ1-1, with TRBD1 matching over 8 bases. The germline V gene encodes CDR1 DFQATT and CDR2 SNEGSKA (reference sequence). Trimming at V came to 6 bases and at J to 6 bases, leaving 3 bases not matched to a gene. The CDR3 totals 11 residues. CDR3 sequence (DNA): TGCAGTGCCCGACAGGGGTCTGAAGCTTTCTTT. It codes for CSARQGSEAFF.

This clonotype has a count of ten or more. The J gene is TRBJ1-6, the V gene TRBV27, with 8 bases fitting TRBD1. The CDR3 loop spans 16 amino acids. The germline gives CDR1 MNHEY, CDR2 SMNVEV (reference sequence). V lost 5 bases to trimming and J lost 9 bases; unmatched junction nucleotides: 12. This CDR3 is CASSQPQGTGSSPLHF. The CDR3 DNA follows: TGTGCCAGCAGTCAGCCCCAAGGGACAGGTAGTTCACCCCTCCACTTT.

V usage is TRBV6-6 and J usage is TRBJ2-2, with D possibly being TRBD1 or TRBD2 (5 bases each). The CDR3 loop spans 15 amino acids. Trimming shortened V by 4 bases and J by 1 base, and 10 bases separated the two germline ends. Germline V gives CDR1 MNHNY, CDR2 SVGAGI (reference sequence). CDR3 coding DNA: TGTGCCAGCAGTTCCCGGGACCAGAACACCGGGGAGCTGTTTTTT. This translates into CASSSRDQNTGELFF.

The chain couples TRBV20-1 to TRBJ2-3, with D possibly matching TRBD1 (6 bases). This CDR3 has 15 residues. Trimming took off 2 bases at V and 4 bases at J, with 16 bases between the two ends. Per germline, CDR1 DFQATT and CDR2 SNEGSKA (reference sequence). CDR3 residues: CSARLLGGAADTQYF. In nucleotides, the CDR3 is TGCAGTGCTAGACTTTTAGGGGGAGCCGCAGATACGCAGTATTTT.

Only one count was recorded for this clonotype. The chain uses TRBV20-1 and TRBJ2-7, with TRBD2 matching 10 bases. Germline V gene sequence: CDR1 DFQATT, CDR2 SNEGSKA (reference sequence). Germline trimming cut 5 bases from V and 7 bases from J; bases unmatched to any gene: 8. The CDR3 runs 13 residues. CDR3 in DNA: TGCAGTGCTCCTCTAGCGGGGGCGGGAGAGCAGTACTTC. This gives the protein CSAPLAGAGEQYF.

The V call is TRBV4-3, the J call TRBJ2-1, with D possibly matching TRBD2 (6 bases). The CDR3 totals 15 residues. V dropped 1 base and J dropped 6 bases, with 13 bases sitting between them. Per germline, CDR1 LGHNA and CDR2 YSLEER. The CDR3 DNA reads as TGCGCCAGCAGCCAAGCTCGGGACTTAAGCAATGAGCAGTTCTTC. Encoded protein: CASSQARDLSNEQFF.

About this clonotype: The junction and the germline gene differ at one end; a read error may be behind it. The J gene is TRBJ2-3, the V gene TRBV12-3 or TRBV12-4, with 11 nucleotides matching TRBD2. The CDR3 loop spans 16 amino acids. CDR3 coding DNA: TGTGCCAGCAGTTTAACTAGCGGGAGTTTTACAGATGCGCAGTATTTT. This encodes CASSLTSGSFTDAQYF.

This clonotype came up a few times. V usage is TRBV12-3 or TRBV12-4 and J usage is TRBJ1-1; D gene uncertain. V was pared by 3 bases and J by 4 bases, with 9 bases between. CDR3 size: 13 residues. For the CDR3, the DNA is TGTGCCAGCAGTTTGGGTAGAGGCACTGAAGCTTTCTTT. Translation gives CASSLGRGTEAFF.

In this sample, this clonotype turned up a few times. V and J are TRBV7-2 and TRBJ1-1; 7 bases fit TRBD1. Germline-derived CDR1 and CDR2 are SGHTA and FQGNSA. CDR3 size: 14 residues. J gave up 6 bases and V 2 bases, and 6 bases lay outside the gene matches. This CDR3 reads CASSLTHRGAEAFF. The DNA for the CDR3 is TGTGCCAGCAGCTTAACTCACAGGGGCGCTGAAGCTTTCTTT.

The chain uses TRBV20-1 and TRBJ1-5; no clear D. The CDR3 has 15 amino acids. Germline V gene lookup returns CDR1 DFQATT and CDR2 SNEGSKA (reference sequence). Trimming pared 6 bases from V and 5 bases from J, leaving 20 bases between. In DNA, the CDR3 is TGCAGTGCCAGCCCCGAAACTGGGGTGGATCAGCCCCAGCATTTT. This gives the protein CSASPETGVDQPQHF.

The chain couples TRBV28 to TRBJ1-3; D gene uncertain. V was trimmed by 6 bases and J by 0 bases, leaving 12 bases between them. CDR3 length: 15 residues. CDR1 and CDR2 (germline): MDHEN, SYDVKM. The chain's CDR3 is CASRSGDYSGNTIYF. The CDR3, as DNA: TGTGCCAGCAGGAGTGGGGATTACTCTGGAAACACCATATATTTT.

The chain is built from TRBV6-1 and TRBJ2-6; D is perhaps TRBD1 (6 bases). This CDR3 contains 14 residues. Between the trimmed V and J ends, which lost 7 bases and 4 bases, there was a span of 11 bases. Germline V gives CDR1 MNHNS, CDR2 SASEGT. CDR3 nucleotide sequence: TGTGCCAGCACCAAGGGGGTCGGGGCCAACGTCCTGACTTTC. As protein: CASTKGVGANVLTF.

This clonotype has just one count. The chain joins TRBV28 to TRBJ2-1, with 7 bases identical to TRBD2. Trimming removed 2 bases from V and 0 bases from J; junction bases left unmatched: 13. This CDR3 is built from 19 residues. Germline lookup yields CDR1 MDHEN and CDR2 SYDVKM. Written as DNA, the CDR3 is TGTGCCAGCAGTTTAGGGGGGGGTGGTTGGCGGACCTCCTACAATGAGCAGTTCTTC. Encoded protein: CASSLGGGGWRTSYNEQFF.

In its sample, this clonotype was seen a few times. The chain links TRBV29-1 to TRBJ2-5, with a tentative D call TRBD1 (5 bases). The germline V gene encodes CDR1 SQVTM and CDR2 ANQGSEA. CDR3 size: 12 residues. V was shortened by 5 bases and J by 2 bases, with 9 bases between the two germline ends. The CDR3 protein is CSVYDRQETQYF. As DNA, the CDR3 is TGCAGCGTTTACGACAGACAAGAGACCCAGTACTTC.

This clonotype was observed a handful of times. The chain joins TRBV20-1 to TRBJ2-3; D not resolved. Germline lookup yields CDR1 DFQATT and CDR2 SNEGSKA (reference sequence). CDR3 size: 11 residues. The CDR3 region is CSADHADTQYF. The DNA of the CDR3 is TGCAGCGCCGACCACGCAGATACGCAGTATTTT.

This clonotype was observed once. The chain links TRBV24-1 to TRBJ2-7; 9 bases are shared with TRBD1. V gave up 6 bases and J gave up 3 bases; unmatched junction bases: 2. The length of the CDR3 is 13 residues. The germline CDR1 and CDR2 sequences are KGHDR and SFDVKD. The CDR3 loop is CATSPGQGYEQYF. CDR3 DNA sequence: TGTGCCACCAGTCCGGGACAGGGCTACGAGCAGTACTTC.